A selection of T cell receptor beta chains follows, all from one sample in a study of blood T cell repertoires in COVID-19. Only in-frame clones appear in the TCRdb table, and some are missing; sequencing was by immunoSEQ multiplex PCR. The table has 450,000 or so clones, about nine tenths seen once. Sequenced material: peripheral blood. The receptor source for this set is a woman aged 40 to 55 with COVID-19, enrolled during active disease. Both conserved end residues are part of each CDR3. The order of the fields is CDR3 protein, CDR3 DNA, D gene, J gene, clone size, V gene. The D gene is left open where the match is weak. Clone size is shown for a subset of rows, as once, few, many or a class of expanded clone.

CASSRQGHSNQPQHF	TGTGCCAGTAGTCGCCAGGGCCATAGCAATCAGCCCCAGCATTTT	.	TRBJ1-5	few	TRBV19
CASTRQASGNYEQYF	TGTGCCAGTACCCGGCAGGCTAGCGGAAACTACGAGCAGTACTTC	TRBD2	TRBJ2-7	once	TRBV19
CASSLLGDEQYF	TGTGCCAGCAGTTTATTAGGGGACGAGCAGTACTTC	.	TRBJ2-7	.	TRBV28
CASSYSGGAVDTQYF	TGTGCCAGCAGCTATAGCGGGGGGGCGGTAGATACGCAGTATTTT	TRBD2	TRBJ2-3	once	TRBV5-5
CASSLVVSAVNTEAFF	TGCGCCAGCAGCTTGGTAGTTTCGGCGGTGAACACTGAAGCTTTCTTT	.	TRBJ1-1	.	TRBV5-1
CASSVSPGQGTEQYF	TGTGCCAGCAGCGTCTCCCCGGGACAGGGAACCGAGCAGTACTTC	TRBD1	TRBJ2-7	.	TRBV7-2
CASVLQGEAFF	TGTGCTAGCGTCCTACAGGGTGAAGCTTTCTTT	.	TRBJ1-1	.	TRBV6-5
CASSYQQKDTQYF	TGTGCCAGCAGTTATCAACAGAAGGATACGCAGTATTTT	.	TRBJ2-3	once	TRBV6-5
CASSHRGSNSYEQYF	TGTGCCAGCAGCCACCGCGGCTCCAACTCCTACGAGCAGTACTTC	.	TRBJ2-7	.	TRBV7-2
CASRDSRNTEAFF	TGTGCCAGCCGGGACAGCAGAAACACTGAAGCTTTCTTT	TRBD1	TRBJ1-1	.	TRBV12-3/TRBV12-4
CASSSTGVSGNQPQHF	TGCGCCAGCAGCTCAACAGGGGTTAGTGGGAATCAGCCCCAGCATTTT	TRBD1	TRBJ1-5	.	TRBV4-1
CASSAGDRGQNSPLHF	TGTGCCAGCAGCGCAGGGGACAGGGGGCAAAATTCACCCCTCCACTTT	TRBD1	TRBJ1-6	.	TRBV7-3
CASSPGQGNQPQHF	TGTGCCAGCAGTCCGGGACAGGGAAACCAGCCCCAGCATTTT	TRBD1	TRBJ1-5	.	TRBV6-5
CASSPQGTTEAFF	TGTGCCAGCTCACCCCAGGGTACCACTGAAGCTTTCTTT	.	TRBJ1-1	.	TRBV18
CASSQRGGGGGNEQFF	TGTGCCAGCAGCCAAAGGGGTGGAGGGGGCGGGAATGAGCAGTTCTTC	.	TRBJ2-1	.	TRBV4-2
CASRDRPIYEQYF	TGTGCCAGCCGGGACAGGCCTATCTACGAGCAGTACTTC	TRBD1	TRBJ2-7	.	TRBV5-5
CASSLDRGRDYGYTF	TGCGCCAGCAGCTTGGACAGGGGGCGCGACTATGGCTACACCTTC	TRBD1	TRBJ1-2	.	TRBV5-1
CASSYSRTGSYNEQFF	TGTGCCAGCAGTTACTCCAGGACAGGGTCCTACAATGAGCAGTTCTTC	TRBD1	TRBJ2-1	.	TRBV6-6
CAISGTENTEAFF	TGTGCCATCAGTGGGACAGAGAACACTGAAGCTTTCTTT	.	TRBJ1-1	few	TRBV10-3
CVLWAGRAANEKLFF	TGCGTCCTGTGGGCAGGGAGGGCAGCTAATGAAAAACTGTTTTTT	.	TRBJ1-4	.	TRBV23-1
CASSLRTEAFF	TGTGCCAGCAGTTTGCGCACTGAAGCTTTCTTT	.	TRBJ1-1	.	TRBV28
CASSEPRQGDTEAFF	TGTGCCAGCAGTGAACCGAGACAGGGGGACACTGAAGCTTTCTTT	TRBD1	TRBJ1-1	.	TRBV25-1
CASSSLRGRTGELFF	TGTGCCAGCAGTTCCCTAAGAGGGAGAACCGGGGAGCTGTTTTTT	.	TRBJ2-2	.	TRBV6-5
CASSPGLSTDTQYF	TGTGCCAGCAGCCCCGGACTTTCGACAGATACGCAGTATTTT	.	TRBJ2-3	.	TRBV9
CATSRTGLAANTDTQYF	TGTGCCACCAGCAGAACGGGACTAGCGGCTAACACAGATACGCAGTATTTT	TRBD2	TRBJ2-3	once	TRBV15
CASSFSGRNEQYF	TGTGCCAGCAGCTTTTCAGGGCGTAACGAGCAGTACTTC	.	TRBJ2-7	.	TRBV5-4
CASRGLGARAEAFF	TGTGCCAGTAGAGGGTTAGGGGCGCGCGCTGAAGCTTTCTTT	.	TRBJ1-1	.	TRBV19
CAGQGGGKLFF	TGTGCTGGGCAAGGGGGCGGAAAACTGTTTTTT	TRBD1	TRBJ1-4	.	TRBV30
CASTRGGDRNSPLHF	TGTGCCAGCACTAGGGGGGGGGACAGGAATTCACCCCTCCACTTT	TRBD1	TRBJ1-6	.	TRBV7-2
CASSRASSPLHF	TGTGCCAGCAGCCGGGCAAGTTCACCCCTCCACTTT	.	TRBJ1-6	.	TRBV3-1/TRBV3-2
CASRKDRGQMNTEAFF	TGTGCCAGCAGGAAGGACAGGGGCCAGATGAACACTGAAGCTTTCTTT	TRBD1	TRBJ1-1	.	TRBV7-2
CASSLYGETYEQYF	TGTGCCAGCAGTTTATACGGGGAGACCTACGAGCAGTACTTC	.	TRBJ2-7	.	TRBV28
CASSLAGGIGQPQHF	TGCGCCAGCAGCTTGGCGGGGGGAATTGGTCAGCCCCAGCATTTT	.	TRBJ1-5	.	TRBV5-1
CASSPSIGTQGWNQPQHF	TGTGCCAGCAGCCCCTCCATCGGTACACAGGGGTGGAATCAGCCCCAGCATTTT	TRBD1	TRBJ1-5	.	TRBV5-5
CASSPDRGSNYGYTF	TGTGCCAGCAGCCCCGATCGGGGGTCGAACTATGGCTACACCTTC	.	TRBJ1-2	.	TRBV5-4
CASSPYLYEQYF	TGTGCCAGCAGTCCCTACTTATACGAGCAGTACTTC	.	TRBJ2-7	many	TRBV28
CASSLNSNYEQYF	TGTGCCAGCAGTTTAAATTCTAATTACGAGCAGTACTTC	.	TRBJ2-7	.	TRBV12-3/TRBV12-4
CATSRDQWAGETGELFF	TGTGCCACCAGCAGAGACCAGTGGGCAGGGGAAACCGGGGAGCTGTTTTTT	.	TRBJ2-2	.	TRBV15
CASSQVGGGPYGYTF	TGTGCCAGCAGCCAAGTAGGGGGTGGCCCCTATGGCTACACCTTC	.	TRBJ1-2	.	TRBV3-1/TRBV3-2
CASSSGQIRNTIYF	TGTGCCAGCAGCTCGGGACAGATCCGAAACACCATATATTTT	TRBD1	TRBJ1-3	.	TRBV7-9
CASSQEIESEQFF	TGTGCCAGCAGCCAAGAAATCGAGAGTGAGCAGTTCTTC	.	TRBJ2-1	.	TRBV3-1/TRBV3-2
CASSRDRASINYGYTF	TGTGCCAGCAGCCGGGACAGGGCATCGATTAACTATGGCTACACCTTC	TRBD1	TRBJ1-2	.	TRBV7-9
CASRAQGIETQYF	TGTGCCAGCAGGGCCCAGGGAATCGAGACCCAGTACTTC	.	TRBJ2-5	.	TRBV28
CASSLTGGKGYTF	TGTGCCAGCAGTTTGACAGGGGGGAAAGGCTACACCTTC	TRBD1	TRBJ1-2	.	TRBV6-2/TRBV6-3
CASSYQGPSYNEQFF	TGTGCCAGCAGTTACCAGGGGCCCTCCTACAATGAGCAGTTCTTC	.	TRBJ2-1	.	TRBV6-6